Listed here are 20 T cell receptor beta chains from one sample, sequenced in a study of blood T cell repertoires in COVID-19. Clones were sequenced by immunoSEQ multiplex PCR, and TCRdb holds only the in-frame ones, with some missing. The data show around 340,000 clones, less than 90% seen once. The sample taken for sequencing was peripheral blood. Source of these receptors: a woman in her sixties or seventies with COVID-19, enrolled during active disease.

The chain combines TRBV9 with TRBJ2-5, with a possible D match to TRBD1 (5 bases). In germline, CDR1 is SGDLS, CDR2 YYNGEE. The CDR3 is made up of 16 amino acids. Trimming pared 4 bases from V and 1 base from J, leaving 17 bases between. The CDR3 reads CASSTNARTIQETQYF. Written as DNA, the CDR3 is TGTGCCAGCAGCACAAACGCCCGGACAATCCAAGAGACCCAGTACTTC. Variable domain in full (rest from reference TRBV9 and TRBJ2-5): DSGVTQTPKHLITATGQRVTLRCSPRSGDLSVYWYQQSLDQGLQFLIQYYNGEERAKGNILERFSAQQFPDLHSELNLSSLELGDSALYFCASSTNARTIQETQYFGPGTRLLVL.

This clone was recorded a few times. The chain joins TRBV2 to TRBJ1-5; 9 bases map to TRBD1. The CDR3 totals 14 residues. Germline lookup yields CDR1 SNHLY and CDR2 FYNNEI. Germline trimming cut 6 bases from V and 9 bases from J; bases unmatched to any gene: 9. The CDR3 DNA follows: TGTGCCAGCAGCACAGGGGGCCCCGGGTCGCCCCAGCATTTT. Its protein is CASSTGGPGSPQHF.

The gene calls are TRBV7-9 and TRBJ1-1; the match to TRBD1 covers 7 bases. Germline CDR1 is SEHNR and CDR2 is FQNEAQ (reference sequence). The junction had 3 bases not matched to a gene; V was cut back by 1 base and J by 7 bases. CDR3 length: 13 amino acids. CDR3 protein: CASSLVQGVEAFF. The CDR3 nucleotides are TGTGCCAGCAGCTTAGTTCAGGGGGTTGAAGCTTTCTTT.

This chain uses TRBV9 with TRBJ2-7, with 9 bases identical to TRBD2. Germline loops: CDR1 SGDLS, CDR2 YYNGEE. After removal of 0 bases from V and 1 base from J, the junction contained 2 bases not matched to a gene. This CDR3 is built from 15 residues. CDR3 nucleotides: TGTGCCAGCAGCGTAGATAGCGGGGGTTCCTACGAGCAGTACTTC. Protein: CASSVDSGGSYEQYF.

The V call is TRBV5-6, the J call TRBJ1-1; perhaps TRBD1 as D (6 bases). The V and J ends lost 3 bases and 2 bases respectively, with 11 bases between them. Per germline, CDR1 SGHDT and CDR2 YYEEEE. The CDR3 runs to 14 residues. DNA of the CDR3: TGTGCCAGCAGCTCAGTAGGGGGAAACACTGAAGCTTTCTTT. Amino acids: CASSSVGGNTEAFF.

The chain joins TRBV7-8 to TRBJ1-3, with 8 bases fitting TRBD1. V was clipped by 4 bases and J by 6 bases; unmatched bases: 5. CDR1 is SGHVS and CDR2 is FQNEAQ in the germline V gene. The CDR3 consists of 14 residues. As DNA, the CDR3 is TGTGCCAGCAGCTCGGACAGGGTGGAAAACACCATATATTTT. Translated, it gives CASSSDRVENTIYF. Drawing the rest from reference TRBV7-8 and TRBJ1-3, the complete variable domain is GAGVSQSPRYKVAKRGQDVALRCDPISGHVSLFWYQQALGQGPEFLTYFQNEAQLDKSGLPSDRFFAERPEGSVSTLKIQRTQQEDSAVYLCASSSDRVENTIYFGEGSWLTVV.

V usage is TRBV4-1 and J usage is TRBJ2-1; D ambiguous. Per germline, CDR1 MGHRA and CDR2 YSYEKL. CDR3 length: 17 amino acids. V lost 0 bases and J lost 0, with 12 bases in between. Here the CDR3 reads CASSQDKLRSSYNEQFF. CDR3 bases: TGCGCCAGCAGCCAAGATAAACTACGATCCTCCTACAATGAGCAGTTCTTC.

The chain links TRBV7-9 to TRBJ1-4; TRBD1 matches at 7 bases. J lost 4 bases, V lost 10 bases, and 12 bases had no gene match. Germline assignment: CDR1 SEHNR and CDR2 FQNEAQ (reference sequence). There are 15 residues in the CDR3. Here the CDR3 reads CAITGDGWDNEKLFF. The CDR3 nucleotides read TGTGCCATAACAGGGGATGGATGGGATAATGAAAAACTGTTTTTT.

V and J are TRBV4-3 and TRBJ1-2, with D possibly matching TRBD1 (6 bases). This CDR3 comprises 14 residues. CDR1 is LGHNA, CDR2 YSLEER, per germline. Trimming pared 4 bases from V and 7 bases from J, leaving 16 bases between. The CDR3 protein is CASSLAPDSSGYTF. Written as DNA, the CDR3 is TGCGCCAGCAGCCTCGCCCCGGACAGCTCTGGCTACACCTTC.

The chain carries TRBV25-1 and TRBJ1-3; maybe TRBD1 (5 bases). Trimming shortened V by 5 bases and J by 2 bases, and 13 bases separated the two germline ends. The CDR3 loop spans 15 amino acids. CDR1 and CDR2 from the germline V gene are MGHDK and SYGVNS. The CDR3 nucleotides are TGTGCCAGCAGTTCAGGGTTCGGGCCTGGAAACACCATATATTTT. This encodes CASSSGFGPGNTIYF.

V usage is TRBV7-2 and J usage is TRBJ2-1, with 8 nucleotides matching TRBD2. CDR3 length: 15 amino acids. The germline V gene has CDR1 SGHTA and CDR2 FQGNSA. The junction had 11 bases not matched to a gene; V was cut back by 6 bases and J by 7 bases. This chain's CDR3 is CASSFGTSQWNEQFF. The CDR3 region has the DNA TGTGCCAGCAGTTTCGGGACTAGTCAGTGGAATGAGCAGTTCTTC.

This clone has only one observation. The chain joins TRBV7-9 to TRBJ2-1; 8 bases map to TRBD2. This CDR3 region has 14 residues. The J segment lost 4 bases and the V segment lost 4 bases, leaving 3 bases of the junction unmatched. The V gene's germline CDR1 is SEHNR and CDR2 FQNEAQ (reference sequence). The DNA for the CDR3 is TGTGCCAGCAGCTCTCTAGCGGGTTACAATGAGCAGTTCTTC. This codes for CASSSLAGYNEQFF.

V is TRBV27 and J is TRBJ1-4, with a weak D call TRBD1 (5 bases). This CDR3 spans 16 amino acids. V lost 1 base and J lost 0, with 9 bases in between. CDR1 and CDR2 from the germline V gene are MNHEY and SMNVEV (reference sequence). The CDR3, as DNA: TGTGCCAGCAGTTTATGGGGCAGCCCAACTAATGAAAAACTGTTTTTT. As protein: CASSLWGSPTNEKLFF.

For this clone: The same CDR3 can be traced to other DNA sequences in this sample. V gene TRBV2 combines with J gene TRBJ1-3; D call uncertain. This CDR3 contains 14 residues. Per the germline V gene, CDR1 is SNHLY and CDR2 is FYNNEI. Trimming cost V 4 bases and J 0 bases, with 7 bases left between them. The CDR3, as DNA: TGTGCCAGCAGTGTCGGGAACTCTGGAAACACCATATATTTT. This encodes CASSVGNSGNTIYF.

This clone was observed a single time. This chain uses TRBV7-3 with TRBJ1-2; D is unclear. V was trimmed by 0 bases and J by 1 base, leaving 12 bases between them. The length of the CDR3 is 16 residues. The V gene's germline CDR1 is SGHTA and CDR2 FQGTGA. CDR3 loop: CASSLTDPRVNYGYTF. CDR3 DNA: TGTGCCAGCAGCTTAACAGACCCCCGGGTTAACTATGGCTACACCTTC.

The chain uses TRBV11-3 and TRBJ2-2, with D perhaps matching TRBD2 (5 bases). This CDR3 has 16 residues. V lost 1 base and J 8 bases, leaving 17 bases between the germline ends. CDR1 and CDR2 from the germline V gene are SGHNT and YENEEA. The CDR3 spells CASSLGTLAVSGELFF. CDR3 nucleotides: TGTGCCAGCAGCTTAGGGACCCTAGCTGTCAGTGGGGAGCTGTTTTTT.

The chain joins TRBV6-6 to TRBJ2-7, with TRBD1 matching 9 bases. The CDR3 has 17 amino acids. V was pared by 5 bases and J by 2 bases, with 13 bases of the junction left unmatched. Germline V gives CDR1 MNHNY, CDR2 SVGAGI (reference sequence). The CDR3 protein is CASSPRPGQGRAYEQYF. The DNA for the CDR3 is TGTGCCAGCAGTCCCCGCCCCGGACAGGGGCGAGCCTACGAGCAGTACTTC.

J is TRBJ2-3 and V is TRBV19, with 8 bases aligning to TRBD1. This CDR3 has 15 amino acids. Germline CDR1 LNHDA, CDR2 SQIVND (reference sequence). With 3 bases clipped from V and 2 bases from J, the junction kept 4 bases outside the gene matches. The CDR3 DNA sequence: TGTGCCAGTAGTATCCGACAGGGGACCACAGATACGCAGTATTTT. Protein product: CASSIRQGTTDTQYF.

The V call is TRBV4-2, the J call TRBJ2-3; 11 positions match TRBD2. Unmatched junction bases numbered 4, after V lost 4 bases and J lost 4 bases. The CDR3 consists of 15 residues. CDR1 LGHNA and CDR2 YNFKEQ come from the germline V gene. CDR3 nucleotide sequence: TGTGCCAGCAGCCTTACTAGCGGGGGCTCAGATACGCAGTATTTT. Its protein product is CASSLTSGGSDTQYF.

The chain joins TRBV10-3 to TRBJ1-2, with 7 bases fitting TRBD1. Germline assignment: CDR1 ENHRY and CDR2 SYGVKD. Unmatched junction bases numbered 6, after V lost 6 bases and J lost 8 bases. This CDR3 region has 12 residues. CDR3 residues: CAISRQGEGYTF. Here the CDR3 DNA reads TGTGCCATCAGCCGACAGGGTGAGGGCTACACCTTC.